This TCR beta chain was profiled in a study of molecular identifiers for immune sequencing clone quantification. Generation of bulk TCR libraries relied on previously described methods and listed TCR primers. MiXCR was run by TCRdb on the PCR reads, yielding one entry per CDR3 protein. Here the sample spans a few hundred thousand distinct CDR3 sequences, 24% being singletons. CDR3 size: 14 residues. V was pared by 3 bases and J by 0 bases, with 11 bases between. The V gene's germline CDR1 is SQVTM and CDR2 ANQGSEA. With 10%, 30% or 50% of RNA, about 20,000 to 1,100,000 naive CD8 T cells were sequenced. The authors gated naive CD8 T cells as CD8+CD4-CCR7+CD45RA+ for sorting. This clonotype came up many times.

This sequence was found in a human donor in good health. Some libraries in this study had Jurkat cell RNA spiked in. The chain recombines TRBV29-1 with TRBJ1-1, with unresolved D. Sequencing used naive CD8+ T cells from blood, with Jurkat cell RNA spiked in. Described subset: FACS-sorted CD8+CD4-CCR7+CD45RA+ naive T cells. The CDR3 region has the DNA TGCAGCGTTGAGAGCCAGTTAATGAACACTGAAGCTTTCTTT. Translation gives CSVESQLMNTEAFF.